This T cell receptor beta chain came from a study of T cell responses to AZD1222 COVID-19 vaccine. Overall study findings and caveats: The donor group comprised mostly white British people and more females; the analysis possibly underestimated clonal diversity.

TCRdb keeps only in-frame clones here, not all; method: immunoSEQ multiplex PCR. The sample has 130,000 to 150,000 clones; roughly 90% are singletons. Of note for this clone: What it binds is not known.

The germline V gene encodes CDR1 SGHAT and CDR2 FQNNGV. V was cut by 5 bases and J by 1 base, with 14 bases left in between. The CDR3 has 15 residues. Sequences were derived from peripheral blood, sampled on day 0 of AZD1222 vaccination. The chain has TRBV11-2 and TRBJ1-2; D remains ambiguous. The sequence was collected from an adult in good health. The CDR3 loop is CASSPLSLNNYGYTF. The CDR3 DNA reads TGTGCCAGCAGCCCTCTCAGCTTAAATAACTATGGCTACACCTTC.